A selection of T cell receptor beta chains follows, all from one sample in a study of cytomegalovirus exposure and HLA in healthy donors. Sequencing used immunoSEQ multiplex PCR; TCRdb keeps in-frame clones, though not all of them. Here the sample spans 150,000 to 200,000 clones, around 83% being singletons. The sample consisted of PBMCs. These receptors originate from a man aged 25 to 40 in good health and CMV-seropositive. Both conserved end residues are part of each CDR3. Fields, in order: D gene, J gene, V gene, clone size, CDR3 DNA, CDR3 protein. D genes are given only for firm matches. For some rows the clone size is stated as once, few or many, or as a class when expanded; others skip it.

d_call: TRBD1; j_call: TRBJ1-1; v_call: TRBV7-9; clone_size: NA; cdr3_nt: TGTTCCAGCAGCTTAGCGGACAGGGATGTTGCTTTCTTT; cdr3_aa: CSSSLADRDVAFF
d_call: TRBD1; j_call: TRBJ2-5; v_call: TRBV2; clone_size: once; cdr3_nt: TGTGCCAGCAGTGTAGCAGGGGGAGAGACCCAGTACTTC; cdr3_aa: CASSVAGGETQYF
d_call: TRBD1; j_call: TRBJ2-1; v_call: TRBV5-6; clone_size: NA; cdr3_nt: TGTGCCAGCAGCTTGGCGGGACAGGGGATCAATGAGCAGTTCTTC; cdr3_aa: CASSLAGQGINEQFF
d_call: TRBD1; j_call: TRBJ2-1; v_call: TRBV7-9; clone_size: NA; cdr3_nt: TGTGCCAGCAGCGAAACAGGGGTAAGAGCGTACAATGAGCAGTTCTTC; cdr3_aa: CASSETGVRAYNEQFF
d_call: TRBD2; j_call: TRBJ2-5; v_call: TRBV11-3; clone_size: NA; cdr3_nt: TGTGCCAGCAGCGGGAGACTAGCGGGAGTGGGAGAGACCCAGTACTTC; cdr3_aa: CASSGRLAGVGETQYF
d_call: NA; j_call: TRBJ2-7; v_call: TRBV6-6; clone_size: few; cdr3_nt: TGTGCCAGCACAGGGAAGCACGAGCAGTACTTC; cdr3_aa: CASTGKHEQYF
d_call: TRBD1; j_call: TRBJ2-2; v_call: TRBV18; clone_size: NA; cdr3_nt: TGTGCCAGCTCACAGTCCTTCGACAGGGTGGCCGGGGAGCTGTTTTTT; cdr3_aa: CASSQSFDRVAGELFF
d_call: NA; j_call: TRBJ1-1; v_call: TRBV6-4; clone_size: NA; cdr3_nt: TGTGCCAGCAGTGACAGGGCGGGGACTGAAGCTTTCTTT; cdr3_aa: CASSDRAGTEAFF
d_call: TRBD2; j_call: TRBJ2-1; v_call: TRBV5-5; clone_size: NA; cdr3_nt: TGTGCCAGCAGCTTGGCCCCGGGACTAGCGGGAGAAAGAAATGAGCAGTTCTTC; cdr3_aa: CASSLAPGLAGERNEQFF
d_call: TRBD2; j_call: TRBJ2-5; v_call: TRBV7-9; clone_size: NA; cdr3_nt: TGTGCCAGCAGCTCAGGACTAGCGGGGAGGCGGGCCTTTCAAGAGACCCAGTACTTC; cdr3_aa: CASSSGLAGRRAFQETQYF
d_call: NA; j_call: TRBJ1-2; v_call: TRBV7-2; clone_size: NA; cdr3_nt: TGTGCCAGCAGCGGGGGCCTGAGGTATGGCTACACCTTC; cdr3_aa: CASSGGLRYGYTF
d_call: TRBD2; j_call: TRBJ2-1; v_call: TRBV27; clone_size: NA; cdr3_nt: TGTGCCAGCAGTTTTATTGGGCTAGCGGGAGTTGCTCAGTTCTTC; cdr3_aa: CASSFIGLAGVAQFF
d_call: NA; j_call: TRBJ2-2; v_call: TRBV19; clone_size: few; cdr3_nt: TGTGCCAGTAGTACGCGGGCCAAGAACACCGGGGAGCTGTTTTTT; cdr3_aa: CASSTRAKNTGELFF
d_call: NA; j_call: TRBJ2-1; v_call: TRBV9; clone_size: NA; cdr3_nt: TGTGCCAGCAGCCCTCGGGAGCCCCACAATGAGCAGTTCTTC; cdr3_aa: CASSPREPHNEQFF
d_call: NA; j_call: TRBJ2-1; v_call: TRBV21-1; clone_size: few; cdr3_nt: TGTGCCAGCAGCAAAGAGGGGACTAGCGGATCTTACAATGAGCAGTTCTTC; cdr3_aa: CASSKEGTSGSYNEQFF
d_call: NA; j_call: TRBJ2-3; v_call: TRBV6-6; clone_size: few; cdr3_nt: TGTGCCAGCAGTTACTCGGGGCAGATAACAGATACGCAGTATTTT; cdr3_aa: CASSYSGQITDTQYF
d_call: TRBD2; j_call: TRBJ2-1; v_call: TRBV7-3; clone_size: NA; cdr3_nt: TGTGCCAGCAGCTTTAGCGGGAGGCAGCATGAGCAGTTCTTC; cdr3_aa: CASSFSGRQHEQFF
d_call: NA; j_call: TRBJ2-1; v_call: TRBV7-8; clone_size: NA; cdr3_nt: TGTGCCAGCAGCTTTGGAGGGGGCCCATACACCGAGCAGTTCTTC; cdr3_aa: CASSFGGGPYTEQFF
d_call: NA; j_call: TRBJ2-5; v_call: TRBV4-3; clone_size: once; cdr3_nt: TGCGCCAGCAGCCCACTAGCCGGGGAGACCCAGTACTTC; cdr3_aa: CASSPLAGETQYF
d_call: NA; j_call: TRBJ1-1; v_call: TRBV28; clone_size: NA; cdr3_nt: TGTGCCAGCAGTTTAGCGGGTCATAACACTGAAGCTTTCTTT; cdr3_aa: CASSLAGHNTEAFF
d_call: NA; j_call: TRBJ2-7; v_call: TRBV4-2; clone_size: NA; cdr3_nt: TGTGCCAGCAGCCAAGGGCAGTACGAGCAGTACTTC; cdr3_aa: CASSQGQYEQYF
d_call: TRBD1; j_call: TRBJ1-2; v_call: TRBV27; clone_size: NA; cdr3_nt: TGTGCCAGCAGAACCACAGGGGGATACGGCTACACCTTC; cdr3_aa: CASRTTGGYGYTF
d_call: NA; j_call: TRBJ2-7; v_call: TRBV19; clone_size: NA; cdr3_nt: TGTGCCAGTAGTTCTTCTTACGAGCAGTACTTC; cdr3_aa: CASSSSYEQYF
d_call: NA; j_call: TRBJ2-5; v_call: TRBV6-6; clone_size: NA; cdr3_nt: TGTGCCAGCAGTTACTCGGGGAGCCCAGAGACCCAGTACTTC; cdr3_aa: CASSYSGSPETQYF
d_call: NA; j_call: TRBJ1-3; v_call: TRBV18; clone_size: NA; cdr3_nt: TGTGCCAGCTCACGGGACATCGGCCCTGGAAACACCATATATTTT; cdr3_aa: CASSRDIGPGNTIYF
d_call: NA; j_call: TRBJ1-1; v_call: TRBV10-2; clone_size: NA; cdr3_nt: TGCGCCAGCACTACGGGGGTGCAGGCGAACACTGAAGCTTTCTTT; cdr3_aa: CASTTGVQANTEAFF
d_call: TRBD1; j_call: TRBJ2-1; v_call: TRBV5-1; clone_size: NA; cdr3_nt: TGCGCCAGCAGGGGACAGGCAGCTAGCTCCTACAATGAGCAGTTCTTC; cdr3_aa: CASRGQAASSYNEQFF
d_call: TRBD1; j_call: TRBJ2-6; v_call: TRBV7-3; clone_size: NA; cdr3_nt: TGTGCCAGCAGCTTAAGGACAGGGAGCACCTCCTCCCCCTCTGGGGCCAACGTCCTGACTTTC; cdr3_aa: CASSLRTGSTSSPSGANVLTF
d_call: NA; j_call: TRBJ1-5; v_call: TRBV10-3; clone_size: NA; cdr3_nt: TGTGCCACGGGAGGGACGGCTAATCAGCCCCAGCATTTT; cdr3_aa: CATGGTANQPQHF
d_call: TRBD1; j_call: TRBJ2-1; v_call: TRBV5-4; clone_size: NA; cdr3_nt: TGTGCCAGCAGCTTGGACAGGGGTATCGGTGAGCAGTTCTTC; cdr3_aa: CASSLDRGIGEQFF
d_call: NA; j_call: TRBJ1-2; v_call: TRBV27; clone_size: NA; cdr3_nt: TGTGCCAGCAGTCCCTTGCTAGGACAGCTGGTTTATGGCTACACCTTC; cdr3_aa: CASSPLLGQLVYGYTF
d_call: NA; j_call: TRBJ1-1; v_call: TRBV29-1; clone_size: NA; cdr3_nt: TGCAGCGTTGACCGTATGAACACTGAAGCTTTCTTT; cdr3_aa: CSVDRMNTEAFF
d_call: TRBD2; j_call: TRBJ2-4; v_call: TRBV5-1; clone_size: NA; cdr3_nt: TGCGCCAGCAGCTTGGGACTAGCGGTTCTAGCCAAAAACATTCAGTACTTC; cdr3_aa: CASSLGLAVLAKNIQYF
d_call: NA; j_call: TRBJ1-1; v_call: TRBV6-1; clone_size: NA; cdr3_nt: TGTGCCAGCAGTGAAAAGGTGGAGGTCACTGAAGCTTTCTTT; cdr3_aa: CASSEKVEVTEAFF
d_call: NA; j_call: TRBJ2-4; v_call: TRBV11-3; clone_size: NA; cdr3_nt: TGTGCCAGCAGCTCCCTTCCCGGGAACATTCAGTACTTC; cdr3_aa: CASSSLPGNIQYF
d_call: TRBD1; j_call: TRBJ2-5; v_call: TRBV7-9; clone_size: NA; cdr3_nt: TGTGCCAGCAGCCCAACTTGGGGGACAGGGGAGACCCAGTACTTC; cdr3_aa: CASSPTWGTGETQYF
d_call: NA; j_call: TRBJ1-5; v_call: TRBV21-1; clone_size: NA; cdr3_nt: TGTGCCAGCAGCAATTCGAGGGGACAGGGGACAGACTATAGCAATCAGCCCCAGCATTTT; cdr3_aa: CASSNSRGQGTDYSNQPQHF
d_call: TRBD2; j_call: TRBJ2-7; v_call: TRBV4-1; clone_size: NA; cdr3_nt: TGCGCCAGCAGCCAAGGGACTAGCGGGATGTTCTACGAGCAGTACTTC; cdr3_aa: CASSQGTSGMFYEQYF
d_call: NA; j_call: TRBJ2-5; v_call: TRBV5-4; clone_size: NA; cdr3_nt: TGTGCCAGCAGCTGGGACAGGACTAGCCAAGAGACCCAGTACTTC; cdr3_aa: CASSWDRTSQETQYF
d_call: TRBD1; j_call: TRBJ1-1; v_call: TRBV18; clone_size: NA; cdr3_nt: TGTGCCAGCTCACCTCGCAGGGGGCATAGGAACACTGAAGCTTTCTTT; cdr3_aa: CASSPRRGHRNTEAFF
d_call: NA; j_call: TRBJ1-2; v_call: TRBV7-2; clone_size: NA; cdr3_nt: TGTGCCAGCAGCTTAGCGGCAGGGGACTATGGCTACACCTTC; cdr3_aa: CASSLAAGDYGYTF
d_call: NA; j_call: TRBJ2-6; v_call: TRBV4-3; clone_size: NA; cdr3_nt: TGCGCCAGCAGCCAGGCGGAGAGTGGCTCTGGGGCCAACGTCCTGACTTTC; cdr3_aa: CASSQAESGSGANVLTF
d_call: TRBD2; j_call: TRBJ2-3; v_call: TRBV6-5; clone_size: NA; cdr3_nt: TGTGCCAGCAGTTATTGGGGAGGGGACACAGATACGCAGTATTTT; cdr3_aa: CASSYWGGDTDTQYF
d_call: NA; j_call: TRBJ1-1; v_call: TRBV7-9; clone_size: NA; cdr3_nt: TGTGCCAGCAGCCCAGAGGTTGAGGGCAGAAGAAGGGCGAACACTGAAGCTTTCTTT; cdr3_aa: CASSPEVEGRRRANTEAFF
d_call: NA; j_call: TRBJ2-4; v_call: TRBV7-3; clone_size: NA; cdr3_nt: TGTGCCAGCAGCTTAGGTCGGGGGGCAGGGGTGGGAGCCAAAAACATTCAGTACTTC; cdr3_aa: CASSLGRGAGVGAKNIQYF
d_call: TRBD1; j_call: TRBJ1-2; v_call: TRBV7-9; clone_size: NA; cdr3_nt: TGTGCCAGCAGCCCCAACACAGGGGGCGGCTATGGCTACACCTTC; cdr3_aa: CASSPNTGGGYGYTF
d_call: TRBD1; j_call: TRBJ1-4; v_call: TRBV6-1; clone_size: NA; cdr3_nt: TGTGCCAGCAGGCCACAGGGGAGAGGAGAAAAACTGTTTTTT; cdr3_aa: CASRPQGRGEKLFF
d_call: NA; j_call: TRBJ1-6; v_call: TRBV7-2; clone_size: NA; cdr3_nt: TGTGCCAGCAGCCTATCGGGAGGGGGGACCTATAATTCACCCCTCCACTTT; cdr3_aa: CASSLSGGGTYNSPLHF
d_call: TRBD2; j_call: TRBJ2-3; v_call: TRBV4-1; clone_size: NA; cdr3_nt: TGCGCCAGCAGCCCCCCGACTAGCGCCGGCACAGATACGCAGTATTTT; cdr3_aa: CASSPPTSAGTDTQYF
d_call: TRBD2; j_call: TRBJ2-1; v_call: TRBV7-8; clone_size: NA; cdr3_nt: TGTGCCAGCAGCTTAACCGGGACTAGCGCTTACAATGAGCAGTTCTTC; cdr3_aa: CASSLTGTSAYNEQFF
d_call: NA; j_call: TRBJ1-3; v_call: TRBV28; clone_size: NA; cdr3_nt: TGTGCCAGCAGCTTACCGGTCTCTGGAAACACCATATATTTT; cdr3_aa: CASSLPVSGNTIYF
d_call: NA; j_call: TRBJ1-1; v_call: TRBV5-6; clone_size: NA; cdr3_nt: TGTGCCAGCAGCTTGGTAGGGGACACTGAAGCTTTCTTT; cdr3_aa: CASSLVGDTEAFF
d_call: NA; j_call: TRBJ2-1; v_call: TRBV4-3; clone_size: NA; cdr3_nt: TGCGCCAGCAGCCAAGACAGGGGTTCGAGGAATGAGCAGTTCTTC; cdr3_aa: CASSQDRGSRNEQFF
d_call: TRBD2; j_call: TRBJ2-1; v_call: TRBV9; clone_size: few; cdr3_nt: TGTGCCAGCAGTAGTAGCGGGAGTGGTTACAATGAGCAGTTCTTC; cdr3_aa: CASSSSGSGYNEQFF
d_call: NA; j_call: TRBJ1-2; v_call: TRBV19; clone_size: NA; cdr3_nt: TGTGCCAGTACCGACCAGGGCGCTAACTATGGCTACACCTTC; cdr3_aa: CASTDQGANYGYTF
d_call: TRBD1; j_call: TRBJ1-1; v_call: TRBV11-2; clone_size: NA; cdr3_nt: TGTGCCAGCGCCCGACAGGGTTTGCAGAGTGTGAACACTGAAGCTTTCTTT; cdr3_aa: CASARQGLQSVNTEAFF
d_call: NA; j_call: TRBJ1-1; v_call: TRBV2; clone_size: NA; cdr3_nt: TGTGCCAGCAGTGAGAAGGGGTTCGCTGAAGCTTTCTTT; cdr3_aa: CASSEKGFAEAFF
d_call: NA; j_call: TRBJ2-1; v_call: TRBV7-3; clone_size: NA; cdr3_nt: TGTGCCAGCAGCTTAACCCCGTACAATGAGCAGTTCTTC; cdr3_aa: CASSLTPYNEQFF